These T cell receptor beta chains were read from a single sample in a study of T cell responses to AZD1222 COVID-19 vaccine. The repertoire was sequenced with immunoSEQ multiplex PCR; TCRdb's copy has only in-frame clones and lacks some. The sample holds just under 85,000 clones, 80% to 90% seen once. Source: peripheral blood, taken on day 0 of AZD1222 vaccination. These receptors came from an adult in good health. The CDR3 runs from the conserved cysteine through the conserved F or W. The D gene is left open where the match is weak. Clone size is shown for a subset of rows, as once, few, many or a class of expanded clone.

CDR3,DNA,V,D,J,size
CASSSGQTETQYF,TGTGCCAGCAGTTCCGGACAGACGGAGACCCAGTACTTC,TRBV27,NA,TRBJ2-5,NA
CASSPEPGGSYEQYF,TGCGCCAGCAGCCCGGAGCCGGGGGGCTCCTACGAGCAGTACTTC,TRBV5-1,TRBD2,TRBJ2-7,NA
CASSEALANNEQYF,TGTGCCAGCAGTGAAGCTCTAGCGAACAACGAGCAGTACTTC,TRBV25-1,NA,TRBJ2-7,NA
CASSPGLAVAAQYF,TGTGCCAGCAGCCCGGGACTAGCGGTCGCGGCCCAGTACTTC,TRBV6-2/TRBV6-3,TRBD2,TRBJ2-5,NA
CASSQDPGVGQPQHF,TGTGCCAGCAGCCAAGATCCAGGGGTTGGTCAGCCCCAGCATTTT,TRBV3-1/TRBV3-2,NA,TRBJ1-5,NA
CAWSATSRTGEQYF,TGTGCCTGGAGCGCCACCTCGCGGACGGGAGAGCAGTACTTC,TRBV30,NA,TRBJ2-7,NA
CASPTSGRAQKKSYNEQFF,TGTGCCAGCCCGACTAGCGGGAGGGCTCAGAAAAAGTCCTACAATGAGCAGTTCTTC,TRBV5-8,TRBD2,TRBJ2-1,few
CASESGPGNQPQHF,TGTGCCAGTGAGTCAGGGCCGGGGAATCAGCCCCAGCATTTT,TRBV19,NA,TRBJ1-5,NA
CASSVGEGTGLNSPLHF,TGTGCCAGCAGCGTAGGCGAGGGAACAGGGCTTAATTCACCCCTCCACTTT,TRBV9,NA,TRBJ1-6,NA
CSVLPRQTGNTIYF,TGCAGCGTTTTACCTCGACAGACTGGAAACACCATATATTTT,TRBV29-1,NA,TRBJ1-3,NA
CASSKPTGTSGRIGEQYF,TGTGCCAGCAGCAAACCAACGGGGACTAGCGGGAGAATAGGCGAGCAGTACTTC,TRBV7-2,TRBD2,TRBJ2-7,NA
CASTRGSYEQYF,TGTGCCAGCACCAGGGGCTCCTACGAGCAGTACTTC,TRBV28,NA,TRBJ2-7,NA
CASSLSRVGETFF,TGTGCCAGCAGTTTAAGCAGGGTAGGCGAGACTTTCTTT,TRBV12-3/TRBV12-4,NA,TRBJ1-1,NA
CASRPGPINGNTIYF,TGTGCCAGCCGACCCGGGCCTATAAACGGAAACACCATATATTTT,TRBV6-5,NA,TRBJ1-3,once
CASSLFVGIMNTEAFF,TGTGCCAGCAGCCTCTTCGTCGGGATCATGAACACTGAAGCTTTCTTT,TRBV7-3,NA,TRBJ1-1,NA
CASSFDSHYEQYF,TGTGCCAGCAGTTTCGACAGCCACTACGAGCAGTACTTC,TRBV6-5,NA,TRBJ2-7,few
CASSSQGYEQYF,TGTGCCAGTAGCTCACAGGGTTACGAGCAGTACTTC,TRBV19,NA,TRBJ2-7,NA
CASSGTANYGYTF,TGTGCCAGCAGTGGGACAGCTAACTATGGCTACACCTTC,TRBV7-2,TRBD1,TRBJ1-2,NA
CASSLEYNSPLHF,TGTGCCAGCAGCTTAGAATATAATTCACCCCTCCACTTT,TRBV11-2,NA,TRBJ1-6,NA
CASSSMYTTSETQYF,TGTGCCAGCAGCTCTATGTACACGACTTCGGAGACCCAGTACTTC,TRBV3-1/TRBV3-2,NA,TRBJ2-5,NA